The rows below give T cell receptor beta chains drawn from one sample of a study of CXCR3-negative and CXCR3-positive naive CD8 T cells. TCRdb reprocessed the 5' RACE reads and reports one entry per CDR3 protein, with no DNA. This table holds about 130,000 distinct CDR3 sequences. The material sequenced was naive CXCR3- CD8+ T cells from blood. These receptors came from a human donor in good health. Some clones in this sample may be carry-over from other donors' samples. Each CDR3 is given with its conserved first and last residue.

>TRBV7-8|TRBJ2-7
CASSYQGAVVYEQYF
>TRBV21-1|TRBJ2-7
CASSESTHRGVYEQYF
>TRBV11-2|TRBJ1-6
CASSFGINSPLHF
>TRBV29-1|TRBJ2-1
CSVESGTYNEQFF
>TRBV25-1|TRBJ1-4
CASSESRTGNEKLFF
>TRBV4-3|TRBJ2-1
CASSQDHRAGGQLYNEQFF
>TRBV5-1|TRBJ2-7
CASSLGVNEQYF
>TRBV30|TRBJ2-1
CAWSVSSGGLYNEQFF
>TRBV3-1|TRBJ2-1
CASSPPDSGNLGNEQFF
>TRBV29-1|TRBJ2-3
CSVDQGQGFTDTQYF
>TRBV12-5|TRBJ2-7
CASAWTGDYEQYF
>TRBV28|TRBJ2-1
CASSEGTFGDGGHNEQFF
>TRBV12-3/TRBV12-4|TRBJ1-1
CASSLNAEAFF
>TRBV7-2|TRBJ2-5
CASSLGDFQETQYF
>TRBV2|TRBJ2-7
CASSRTGTREQYF
>TRBV27|TRBJ2-3
CASSPLDYSDTQYF
>TRBV29-1|TRBJ1-1
CSVEAPDRSTEAFF
>TRBV7-9|TRBJ2-7
CASSSTSSEQYF
>TRBV20-1|TRBJ2-1
CSARDLGYNEQFF
>TRBV7-2|TRBJ2-1
CASSLMAGLTINEQFF
>TRBV10-3|TRBJ1-2
CAISDGGGGGYTF
>TRBV28|TRBJ2-3
CASSFRREGEEDTQYF
>TRBV10-3|TRBJ2-3
CAISESERDTTSTDTQYF
>TRBV30|TRBJ2-1
CAWSLLPLNNEQFF
>TRBV10-3|TRBJ2-1
CAISETGDRGSYNEQFF
>TRBV5-4|TRBJ1-5
CASSWESQPQHF
>TRBV12-3/TRBV12-4|TRBJ2-1
CASRSYNEQFF
>TRBV15|TRBJ1-5
CATSGRDRDLLSNQPQHF
>TRBV20-1|TRBJ2-1
CSARAGTYSYNEQFF
>TRBV11-1|TRBJ2-7
CASSLKPRAYEQYF
>TRBV9|TRBJ2-4
CASSVDGANIQYF
>TRBV7-8|TRBJ2-1
CASSLPDTHNEQFF
>TRBV28|TRBJ2-7
CASSLLDDEVEQYF
>TRBV7-8|TRBJ1-5
CASSLTPPSGDQPQHF
>TRBV10-3|TRBJ2-1
CAISMAEREQFF
>TRBV7-9|TRBJ2-1
CASSGSRAASYNEQFF
>TRBV29-1|TRBJ2-2
CSAPVSGELFF